This TCR beta chain is drawn from a study of blood T cell repertoires in COVID-19. The CDR3 has 15 amino acids. The table came from immunoSEQ multiplex PCR; TCRdb's copy has only in-frame clones and leaves some out. The repertoire holds tens of thousands of clones, with 86% as singletons. This clone was found once. This TCR came from a man in his 70s with acute or convalescent COVID-19. Input material: peripheral blood. This chain links TRBV1 with TRBJ2-7; TRBD1, the table's D call, lacks a check against the DNA. TRBV1 is recorded as a pseudogene. The CDR3 bases are TGCACCAGCAGCCGCAGGCAGGGGGAATTTTGCGAGCAGTACTTC. This encodes CTSSRRQGEFCEQYF.